A single TCR beta chain is shown here with its context. Using immunoSEQ multiplex PCR, the repertoire was profiled, and TCRdb retains in-frame clones only, with some absent. This sample carries tens of thousands of clones, over 90% of them seen once, and the ten largest clones take less than 25%. These data belong to a study of control samples from healthy donors and cancer patients. This CDR3 spans 17 amino acids. Germline V gene sequence: CDR1 SGHRS, CDR2 YFSETQ. Trimming removed 0 bases from V and 0 bases from J, with 10 bases in between. The J gene is TRBJ2-6, the V gene TRBV5-1; the D is unclear. The sample comprised PBMCs. The TCR sequence derives from a woman in her fifties or sixties with head and neck cancer. In DNA, the CDR3 is TGCGCCAGCAGCTTGGCTCTTGTTAGCTCTGGGGCCAACGTCCTGACTTTC. It encodes CASSLALVSSGANVLTF.